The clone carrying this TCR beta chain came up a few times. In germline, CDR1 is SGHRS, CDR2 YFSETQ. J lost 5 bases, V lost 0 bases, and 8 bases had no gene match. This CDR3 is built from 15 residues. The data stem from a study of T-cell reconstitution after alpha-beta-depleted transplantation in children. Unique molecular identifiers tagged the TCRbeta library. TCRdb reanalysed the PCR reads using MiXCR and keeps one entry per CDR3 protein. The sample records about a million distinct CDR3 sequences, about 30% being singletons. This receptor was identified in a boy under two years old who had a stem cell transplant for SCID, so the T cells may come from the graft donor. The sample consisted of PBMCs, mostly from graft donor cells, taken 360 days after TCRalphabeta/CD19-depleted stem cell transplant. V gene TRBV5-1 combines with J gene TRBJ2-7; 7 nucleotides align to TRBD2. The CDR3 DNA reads TGCGCCAGCAGCTTGGAAGGGAGGGTATTCGACGAGCAGTACTTC. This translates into CASSLEGRVFDEQYF. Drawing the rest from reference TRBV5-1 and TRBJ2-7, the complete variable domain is KAGVTQTPRYLIKTRGQQVTLSCSPISGHRSVSWYQQTPGQGLQFLFEYFSETQRNKGNFPGRFSGRQFSNSRSEMNVSTLELGDSALYLCASSLEGRVFDEQYFGPGTRLTVT.